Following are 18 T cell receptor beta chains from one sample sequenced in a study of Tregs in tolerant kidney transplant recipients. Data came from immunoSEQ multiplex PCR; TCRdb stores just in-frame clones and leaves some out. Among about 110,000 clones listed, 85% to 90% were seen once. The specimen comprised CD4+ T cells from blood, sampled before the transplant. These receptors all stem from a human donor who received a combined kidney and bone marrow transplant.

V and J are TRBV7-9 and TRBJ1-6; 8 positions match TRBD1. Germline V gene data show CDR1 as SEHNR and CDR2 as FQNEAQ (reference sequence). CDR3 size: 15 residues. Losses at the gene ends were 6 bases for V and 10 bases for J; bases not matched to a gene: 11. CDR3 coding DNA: TGTGCCAGCAGTTTGCTGACAGGGGACGCGTCACCCCTCCACTTT. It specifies CASSLLTGDASPLHF.

CDR3 nucleotides: TGTGCCATCAGTGCAGTCGCCCCCCGGGAGGGGGCCAAAAACATTCAGTACTTC. Protein sequence: CAISAVAPREGAKNIQYF. The chain has TRBV10-3 and TRBJ2-4, with 8 bases lining up with TRBD2. The CDR3 sequence is 18 residues long. The junction had 12 bases not matched to a gene; V was cut back by 4 bases and J by 1 base. Germline CDR1 is ENHRY and CDR2 is SYGVKD.

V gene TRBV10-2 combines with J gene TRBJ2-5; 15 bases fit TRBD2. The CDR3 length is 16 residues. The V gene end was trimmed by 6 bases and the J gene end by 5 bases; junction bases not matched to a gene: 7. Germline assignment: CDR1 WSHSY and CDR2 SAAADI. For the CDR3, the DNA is TGCGCCAGCAGGGGGGGACTAGCGGGGGGCCGGGAGACCCAGTACTTC. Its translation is CASRGGLAGGRETQYF.

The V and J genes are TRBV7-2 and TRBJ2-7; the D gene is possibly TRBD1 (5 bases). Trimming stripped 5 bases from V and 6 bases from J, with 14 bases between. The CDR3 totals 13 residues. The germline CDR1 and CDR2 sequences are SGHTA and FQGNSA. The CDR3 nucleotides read TGTGCCAGCAGCCCGAGGACAAACCCCGAGCAGTACTTC. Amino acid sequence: CASSPRTNPEQYF. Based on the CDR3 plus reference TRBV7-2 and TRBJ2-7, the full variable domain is GAGVSQSPSNKVTEKGKDVELRCDPISGHTALYWYRQSLGQGLEFLIYFQGNSAPDKSGLPSDRFSAERTGGSVSTLTIQRTQQEDSAVYLCASSPRTNPEQYFGPGTRLTVT.

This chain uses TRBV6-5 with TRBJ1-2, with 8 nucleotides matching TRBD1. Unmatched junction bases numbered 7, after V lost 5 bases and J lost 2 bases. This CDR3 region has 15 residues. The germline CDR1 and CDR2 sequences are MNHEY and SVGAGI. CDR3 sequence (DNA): TGTGCCAGCAGTCCGCGGGACAGGCCCAACTATGGCTACACCTTC. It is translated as CASSPRDRPNYGYTF.

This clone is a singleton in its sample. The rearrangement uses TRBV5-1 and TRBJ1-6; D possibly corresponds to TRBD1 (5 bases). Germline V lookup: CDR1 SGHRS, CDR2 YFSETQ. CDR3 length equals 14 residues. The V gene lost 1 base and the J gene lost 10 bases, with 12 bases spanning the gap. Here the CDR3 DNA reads TGCGCCAGCAGCTTGAATGCAGGGCGCTCACCCCTCCACTTT. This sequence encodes CASSLNAGRSPLHF.

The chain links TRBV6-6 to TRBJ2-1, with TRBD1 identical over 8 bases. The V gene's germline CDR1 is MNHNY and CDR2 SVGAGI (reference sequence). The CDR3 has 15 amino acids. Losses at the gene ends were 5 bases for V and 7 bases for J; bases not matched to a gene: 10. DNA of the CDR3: TGTGCCAGCAGTATAGAGACAGGGGATCGTAATGAGCAGTTCTTC. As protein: CASSIETGDRNEQFF.

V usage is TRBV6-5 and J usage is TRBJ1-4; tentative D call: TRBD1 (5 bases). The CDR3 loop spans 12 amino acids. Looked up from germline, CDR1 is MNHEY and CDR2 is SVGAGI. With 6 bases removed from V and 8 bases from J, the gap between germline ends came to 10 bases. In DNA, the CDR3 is TGTGCCAGCAGCCAAGACAGAGAAAAACTGTTTTTT. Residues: CASSQDREKLFF.

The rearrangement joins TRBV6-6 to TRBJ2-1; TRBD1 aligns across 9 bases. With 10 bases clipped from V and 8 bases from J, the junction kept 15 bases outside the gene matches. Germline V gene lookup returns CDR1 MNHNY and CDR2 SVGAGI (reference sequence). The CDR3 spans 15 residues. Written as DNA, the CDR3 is TGTGCCACCACAGGGGCCGGGACAGGGAATCATGAGCAGTTCTTC. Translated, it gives CATTGAGTGNHEQFF.

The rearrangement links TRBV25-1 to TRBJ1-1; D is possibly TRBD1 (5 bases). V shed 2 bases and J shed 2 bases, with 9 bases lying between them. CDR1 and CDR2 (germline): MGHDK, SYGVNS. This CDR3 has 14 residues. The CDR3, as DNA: TGTGCCAGCAGTGAAGGCGGGGGTAACACTGAAGCTTTCTTT. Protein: CASSEGGGNTEAFF.

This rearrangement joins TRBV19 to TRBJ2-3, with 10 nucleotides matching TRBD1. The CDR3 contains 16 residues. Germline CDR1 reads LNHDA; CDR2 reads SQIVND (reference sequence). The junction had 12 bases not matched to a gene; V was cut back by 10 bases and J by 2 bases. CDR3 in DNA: TGTGCCACCGAGGGCTCTAGACAGGGGGCCACAGATACGCAGTATTTT. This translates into CATEGSRQGATDTQYF.

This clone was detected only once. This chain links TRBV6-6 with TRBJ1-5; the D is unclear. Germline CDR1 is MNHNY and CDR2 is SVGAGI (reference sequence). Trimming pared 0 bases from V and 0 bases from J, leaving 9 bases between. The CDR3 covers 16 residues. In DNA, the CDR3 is TGTGCCAGCAGTTACTCTCCCGGTAATAGCAATCAGCCCCAGCATTTT. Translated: CASSYSPGNSNQPQHF.

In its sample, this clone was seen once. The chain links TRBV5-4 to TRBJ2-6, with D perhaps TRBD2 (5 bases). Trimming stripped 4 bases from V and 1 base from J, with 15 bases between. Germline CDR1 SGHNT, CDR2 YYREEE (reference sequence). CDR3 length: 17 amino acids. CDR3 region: CASSPGGRGSGANVLTF. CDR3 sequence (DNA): TGTGCCAGCAGCCCCGGTGGCCGGGGTTCTGGGGCCAACGTCCTGACTTTC.

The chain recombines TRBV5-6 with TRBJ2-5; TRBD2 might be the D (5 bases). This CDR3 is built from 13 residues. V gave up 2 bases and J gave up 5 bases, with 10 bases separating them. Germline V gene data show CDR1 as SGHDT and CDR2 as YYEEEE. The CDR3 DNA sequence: TGTGCCAGCAGCTTCATCTCGGGGGAGACCCAGTACTTC. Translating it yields CASSFISGETQYF.

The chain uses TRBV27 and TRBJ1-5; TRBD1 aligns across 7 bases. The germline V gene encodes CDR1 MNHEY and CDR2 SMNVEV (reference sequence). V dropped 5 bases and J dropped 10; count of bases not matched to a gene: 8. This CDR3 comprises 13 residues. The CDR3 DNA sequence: TGTGCCAGCAGTGTTCTCCGGGACAGCCCCCAGCATTTT. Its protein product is CASSVLRDSPQHF.

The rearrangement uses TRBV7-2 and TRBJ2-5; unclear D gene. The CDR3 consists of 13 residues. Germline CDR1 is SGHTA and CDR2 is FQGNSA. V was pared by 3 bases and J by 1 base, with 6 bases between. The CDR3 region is CASSFSGQETQYF. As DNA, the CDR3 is TGTGCCAGCAGCTTCTCGGGCCAAGAGACCCAGTACTTC.

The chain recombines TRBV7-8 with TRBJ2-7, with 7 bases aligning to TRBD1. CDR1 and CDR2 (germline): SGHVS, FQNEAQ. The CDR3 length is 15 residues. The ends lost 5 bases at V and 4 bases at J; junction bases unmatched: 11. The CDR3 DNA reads TGTGCCAGCAGCCCCCGGGACAGCCTTGAGTACGAGCAGTACTTC. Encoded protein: CASSPRDSLEYEQYF.

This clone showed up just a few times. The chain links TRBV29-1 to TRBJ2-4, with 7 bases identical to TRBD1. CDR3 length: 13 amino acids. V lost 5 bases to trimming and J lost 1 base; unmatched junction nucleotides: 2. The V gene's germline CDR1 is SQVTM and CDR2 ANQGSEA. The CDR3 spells CSVLQGAKNIQYF. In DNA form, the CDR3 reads TGCAGCGTTTTACAGGGGGCCAAAAACATTCAGTACTTC.